The source of this TCR beta chain is a study of T cell repertoires in cytomegalovirus infection. Study at large: An indication of both CMV infection and matching HLA type came from public TCR beta signatures.

CDR3 length: 17 residues. V was clipped by 4 bases and J by 0 bases, with 18 bases between them. CDR1 is SEHNR and CDR2 is FQNEAQ in the germline V gene (reference sequence). This clonotype was recorded at least ten times. TCRdb reprocessed the reads with MiXCR, giving one entry per CDR3 protein. The sample records around 440,000 distinct CDR3 sequences, 11% being singletons. The specimen sequenced was PBMCs. J is TRBJ1-1 and V is TRBV7-9, with D possibly being TRBD1 (5 bases). This TCR was recovered from a human donor in good health (CMV status not recorded). Some clones in this sample may be carry-over from other donors' samples. This CDR3 reads CASSSSLQGPMNTEAFF. The CDR3 DNA reads as TGTGCCAGCAGCTCCAGCCTTCAGGGACCGATGAACACTGAAGCTTTCTTT.